This TCR beta chain was sequenced during a study of a mutant IDH1 vaccine in newly diagnosed glioma. Generated by immunoSEQ multiplex PCR, the TCRdb table keeps only in-frame clones and is missing some. The profile shows tens of thousands of clones, about four fifths of them singletons. Time point described: week 23, last vaccination. Vaccination comprised doses that each held 300 ug of mutant IDH1 20-mer peptide, plus topical imiquimod. The CDR3 spans 15 residues. Germline CDR1 is MNHNS and CDR2 is SASEGT. Trimming shortened V by 4 bases and J by 1 base, and 11 bases separated the two germline ends. Comments on this clone: Its cognate antigen is unknown.

The receptor was isolated from a man in his forties or fifties with glioma. The V gene is TRBV6-1, the J gene TRBJ2-1; D is possibly TRBD1 or TRBD2 (5 bases each). The sample in question was PBMCs, obtained from a glioma patient whose treatment included an IDH1 peptide vaccine. The CDR3, as DNA: TGTGCCAGCAGTGTCAGGGAGTGGTCCTACAATGAGCAGTTCTTC. Translation: CASSVREWSYNEQFF.